The subject of this entry is one T cell receptor (beta chain). This sample was taken from a study of technical replicates of blood from a handful of donors. Clones were sequenced by immunoSEQ multiplex PCR, and TCRdb holds only the in-frame ones, with some missing. Of some 73,000 clones listed, over 90% were seen once; the top ten hold under 5.5%. The sequence was collected from a human donor in good health. Some clones in this sample may be carry-over from other donors' samples. The specimen was PBMCs.

CDR3 sequence (DNA): TGTGCCAGCAGTCCGGACAGACTGCGGAACACTGAAGCTTTCTTT. It specifies CASSPDRLRNTEAFF. The rearrangement links TRBV6-6 to TRBJ1-1, with D possibly TRBD1 on 6 matching bases. CDR3 length equals 15 residues. Germline values: CDR1 MNHNY, CDR2 SVGAGI (reference sequence). V was cut by 5 bases and J by 1 base, with 14 bases left in between.